This TCR beta chain comes out of a study of T-cell memory formation after mild COVID-19. With respect to this clonotype: What it recognizes is unknown.

Using constant-segment primers, 5'RACE produced TCR alpha and TCR beta cDNA libraries carrying sample barcodes and UMIs. In TCRdb, the 5' RACE reads were re-called with MiXCR into one record per CDR3 protein. The table records approximately 400,000 distinct CDR3 sequences, around 17% of them present only once. This CDR3 is 13 amino acids long. From germline, CDR1 is KGHDR and CDR2 SFDVKD. V dropped 4 bases and J dropped 7 bases, with 12 bases sitting between them. Whole-study results and caveats: The finding that pre-infection memory included some responding clones suggested that cross-reactive memory joined. Contracting CD8+ clones were enriched in EMRA, CD4+ mainly in CM and EM.

The chain joins TRBV24-1 to TRBJ2-5; TRBD1 is a possible D gene (5 bases). Specimen: PBMCs or a T cell subset sorted from them (not recorded which). This sequence originates from a man between 18 and 29 years old who had mild COVID-19 (a few samples of this study predate the infection). Cell type and time point are not known. CDR3 sequence reads: CATSEWGQGTQYF. CDR3 nucleotides: TGTGCCACCAGTGAGTGGGGCCAGGGGACCCAGTACTTC.